A selection of T cell receptor beta chains follows, all from one sample in a study of cytomegalovirus exposure and HLA in healthy donors. Profiling relied on immunoSEQ multiplex PCR, and the TCRdb table lists in-frame clones only, not all of them. The profile shows 160,000 or so clones, approximately 70% of them singletons. Sequencing used PBMCs. The receptors originated from a human donor in good health. The CDR3 runs from the conserved cysteine through the conserved F or W. A D gene is named only where the DNA matches it firmly. Clone size is given for some rows only: seen once, a few or many times, or a class if the clone is expanded.

J gene | clone size | V gene | D gene | CDR3 protein | CDR3 DNA
TRBJ1-4 | . | TRBV6-5 | . | CASSYSGREGEKLFF | TGTGCCAGCAGTTACTCAGGGAGAGAGGGCGAAAAACTGTTTTTT
TRBJ2-2 | . | TRBV6-5 | . | CASSLAGELFF | TGTGCCAGCAGCCTCGCCGGGGAGCTGTTTTTT
TRBJ1-4 | . | TRBV19 | TRBD1 | CASSIYPGQGDEKLFF | TGTGCCAGTAGTATATACCCGGGACAGGGGGATGAAAAACTGTTTTTT
TRBJ1-1 | . | TRBV6-5 | . | CASGGSHHTEAFF | TGTGCCAGCGGGGGCAGTCATCACACTGAAGCTTTCTTT
TRBJ1-5 | . | TRBV7-2 | . | CASSLDFNQPQHF | TGTGCCAGCAGCCTCGACTTCAATCAGCCCCAGCATTTT
TRBJ2-5 | . | TRBV10-2 | TRBD2 | CASSVGDRDGGDQETQYF | TGCGCCAGCAGTGTGGGCGATCGGGACGGGGGGGACCAAGAGACCCAGTACTTC
TRBJ1-2 | . | TRBV27 | . | CASSQNSGGAGYGYTF | TGTGCCAGCAGCCAGAACTCGGGGGGGGCTGGCTATGGCTACACCTTC
TRBJ1-1 | . | TRBV4-1 | TRBD1 | CASSQDLTGGRRAFF | TGCGCCAGCAGCCAAGATTTAACAGGGGGTCGTAGAGCTTTCTTT
TRBJ2-6 | . | TRBV4-3 | . | CASSQVRGTQTSRAGANVLTF | TGCGCCAGCAGCCAAGTAAGGGGAACCCAAACGAGTCGAGCTGGGGCCAACGTCCTGACTTTC
TRBJ2-7 | . | TRBV27 | . | CASRTAGSSYEQYF | TGTGCCAGCAGGACGGCGGGCAGCTCCTACGAGCAGTACTTC
TRBJ1-1 | . | TRBV5-8 | TRBD1 | CASLRDRGARPDTEAFF | TGTGCCAGCCTCCGAGACAGGGGGGCACGACCGGACACTGAAGCTTTCTTT
TRBJ2-2 | once | TRBV18 | TRBD2 | CASSTGTRTLAGELFF | TGTGCCAGCTCAACCGGGACTAGGACTTTAGCCGGGGAGCTGTTTTTT
TRBJ2-3 | . | TRBV27 | TRBD2 | CASRLAGVSDTQYF | TGTGCCAGCAGGCTAGCGGGGGTGTCCGATACGCAGTATTTT
TRBJ1-1 | few | TRBV6-1 | TRBD1 | CASSTTGGFTEAFF | TGTGCCAGCAGCACGACAGGGGGTTTCACTGAAGCTTTCTTT
TRBJ2-3 | few | TRBV2 | . | CASSEATNTDTQYF | TGTGCCAGCAGTGAAGCGACTAACACAGATACGCAGTATTTT
TRBJ1-1 | . | TRBV20-1 | . | CSARSGTEAFF | TGCAGTGCTAGATCGGGAACTGAAGCTTTCTTT
TRBJ1-1 | . | TRBV11-1 | . | CASSDQLTEAFF | TGTGCCAGCAGCGACCAACTAACTGAAGCTTTCTTT
TRBJ2-1 | once | TRBV2 | . | CASREGGIEQFF | TGTGCCAGCAGGGAAGGAGGTATTGAGCAGTTCTTC
TRBJ2-3 | . | TRBV5-8 | TRBD2 | CASSLGLAGGLADTQYF | TGTGCCAGCAGCTTGGGACTAGCGGGGGGGCTGGCAGATACGCAGTATTTT
TRBJ1-5 | . | TRBV2 | TRBD1 | CASRGQSYSNQPQHF | TGTGCCAGCAGGGGACAGTCCTATAGCAATCAGCCCCAGCATTTT
TRBJ1-6 | . | TRBV6-6 | TRBD1 | CASSFGQGGSPLHF | TGTGCCAGCAGTTTCGGACAGGGTGGTTCACCCCTCCACTTT
TRBJ2-1 | . | TRBV19 | TRBD1 | CASSWGQTNNEQFF | TGTGCCAGTAGTTGGGGACAGACCAACAATGAGCAGTTCTTC
TRBJ2-4 | . | TRBV9 | . | CASSPGLAKNIQYF | TGTGCCAGCAGCCCGGGATTAGCCAAAAACATTCAGTACTTC
TRBJ1-1 | once | TRBV7-3 | TRBD1 | CASSLMGTGNTEAFF | TGTGCCAGCAGCTTAATGGGGACAGGGAACACTGAAGCTTTCTTT
TRBJ2-5 | . | TRBV30 | TRBD2 | CAWRRGAMETQYF | TGTGCCTGGAGGCGGGGGGCCATGGAGACCCAGTACTTC
TRBJ2-3 | . | TRBV19 | . | CASSLPGTDTQYF | TGTGCCAGTAGCTTGCCAGGCACAGATACGCAGTATTTT
TRBJ2-6 | once | TRBV5-6 | . | CASSLGGSGANVLTF | TGTGCCAGCAGCTTAGGAGGGAGTGGGGCCAACGTCCTGACTTTC
TRBJ1-1 | . | TRBV19 | TRBD1 | CASGQWTGVTEAFF | TGTGCCAGTGGGCAGTGGACAGGGGTCACTGAAGCTTTCTTT
TRBJ2-3 | few | TRBV5-4 | TRBD2 | CASSLNTQRGNTDTQYF | TGTGCCAGCAGCTTGAATACGCAGCGGGGGAACACAGATACGCAGTATTTT
TRBJ2-2 | . | TRBV30 | . | CAWGGTSVNTGELFF | TGTGCCTGGGGGGGGACCTCGGTGAACACCGGGGAGCTGTTTTTT
TRBJ2-1 | . | TRBV27 | . | CASSQRGSDYNEQFF | TGTGCCAGCAGCCAAAGGGGGTCTGATTACAATGAGCAGTTCTTC
TRBJ2-7 | . | TRBV30 | TRBD1 | CACGQGVYEQYF | TGTGCCTGTGGCCAGGGGGTCTACGAGCAGTACTTC
TRBJ1-1 | . | TRBV27 | TRBD1 | CASSLGTGANTEAFF | TGTGCCAGCAGTTTGGGGACAGGGGCCAACACTGAAGCTTTCTTT
TRBJ2-7 | once | TRBV27 | TRBD2 | CASSSPRAGDYEQYF | TGTGCCAGCAGTTCCCCCAGAGCGGGGGACTACGAGCAGTACTTC
TRBJ2-3 | few | TRBV7-9 | TRBD1 | CASSPGQGVTDTQYF | TGTGCCAGCAGCCCTGGACAGGGTGTGACAGATACGCAGTATTTT